Each of the 24 T cell receptor beta chains below was sequenced from the same sample in a study of graft-versus-host responses after intestinal transplantation. Some clones are missing from TCRdb's copy, which holds only in-frame ones; the method was immunoSEQ multiplex PCR. The sample comprises about 120,000 clones, 90% to 95% of which are singletons, and 0.095% to 0.15% rests with the top ten. No antigens are known for them. The input for sequencing was unstimulated CD4+ T cells sorted from spleen or lymph node cells, taken before intestinal transplant. The origin of the receptors is a human donor who received an intestinal transplant.

This chain links TRBV21-1 with TRBJ1-1. TRBV21-1 is a recognized pseudogene. This CDR3 region has 11 residues. Here the CDR3 reads CAREMNTEAFF. In DNA form, the CDR3 reads TGTGCCAGAGAAATGAACACTGAAGCTTTCTTT.

This clone appeared once. At the DNA level, this CDR3 is encoded by other sequences in the same sample as well. The chain has TRBV28 and TRBJ2-7; possibly TRBD2 for D (6 bases). Germline assignment: CDR1 MDHEN and CDR2 SYDVKM. V was pared by 6 bases and J by 3 bases, with 9 bases between. The length of the CDR3 is 12 residues. CDR3 protein: CASSGSRYEQYF. The CDR3 DNA follows: TGTGCCAGCAGCGGGAGTCGCTACGAGCAGTACTTC.

The V gene is TRBV6-5, the J gene TRBJ2-1; 8 nucleotides match TRBD2. V gave up 8 bases and J gave up 6 bases; unmatched junction bases: 6. Germline V gene data show CDR1 as MNHEY and CDR2 as SVGAGI. The CDR3 is made up of 13 amino acids. The CDR3 sequence: CASAHRGGNEQFF. For the CDR3, the DNA is TGTGCCAGCGCCCACCGGGGGGGCAATGAGCAGTTCTTC.

The chain links TRBV30 to TRBJ2-5; the D is unclear. The germline V gene has CDR1 GTSNPN and CDR2 SVGIG (reference sequence). The CDR3 contains 11 residues. V lost 1 base, J lost 5 bases, and 5 bases lay in between. This CDR3 is CAWSAYETQYF. CDR3 sequence (DNA): TGTGCCTGGAGTGCGTATGAGACCCAGTACTTC. Filled out from reference TRBV30 and TRBJ2-5, the complete variable domain reads SQTIHQWPATLVQPVGSPLSLECTVEGTSNPNLYWYRQAAGRGLQLLFYSVGIGQISSEVPQNLSASRPQDRQFILSSKKLLLSDSGFYLCAWSAYETQYFGPGTRLLVL.

Concerning this clone: The junction differs from germline at one of its ends, possibly a read error. CDR3 coding DNA: TGTGCTAGCAGCTTAAATCCCAGATGGCGGGCCCAAGAGACCCAGTACTTC. This gives the protein CASSLNPRWRAQETQYF. This chain connects TRBV7-7 to TRBJ2-5; D is possibly TRBD2 (5 bases). The CDR3 has 17 amino acids. From germline, CDR1 is SSHAT and CDR2 FNYEAQ (reference sequence). Full variable domain (outside the CDR3, taken from reference TRBV7-7 and TRBJ2-5): GAGVSQSPRYKVTKRGQDVTLRCDPISSHATLYWYQQALGQGPEFLTYFNYEAQPDKSGLPSDRFSAERPEGSISTLTIQRTEQRDSAMYRCASSLNPRWRAQETQYFGPGTRLLVL.

V usage is TRBV6-5 and J usage is TRBJ2-7; D uncertain. This CDR3 comprises 14 residues. The V and J ends lost 6 bases and 5 bases respectively, with 17 bases between them. The germline V gene encodes CDR1 MNHEY and CDR2 SVGAGI. As DNA, the CDR3 is TGTGCCAGCAGAGGAAGTAAAGGCGTCGACGAGCAGTACTTC. Protein product: CASRGSKGVDEQYF.

The CDR3 DNA is TGCGCCAGCAGCTTGCAGTATCTAGCGGGAGTACCTTACGAGCAGTACTTC. Translation gives CASSLQYLAGVPYEQYF. The rearrangement uses TRBV5-1 and TRBJ2-7; TRBD2 agrees at 10 bases. Germline trimming cut 1 base from V and 4 bases from J; bases unmatched to any gene: 11. This CDR3 has 17 residues. Germline values: CDR1 SGHRS, CDR2 YFSETQ.

The chain has TRBV28 and TRBJ2-1; maybe TRBD2 (6 bases). Deletions cut 6 bases from V and 2 bases from J, with 20 bases between. The CDR3 extends over 17 amino acids. Germline V gives CDR1 MDHEN, CDR2 SYDVKM. CDR3 residues: CASSTVSGPNTYNEQFF. The CDR3 DNA sequence: TGTGCCAGCAGCACTGTTAGCGGCCCAAATACCTACAATGAGCAGTTCTTC.

The chain has TRBV7-2 and TRBJ2-7; maybe TRBD1 (5 bases). V was shortened by 2 bases and J by 3 bases, with 8 bases between the two germline ends. CDR1 is SGHTA and CDR2 is FQGNSA in the germline V gene. There are 13 residues in the CDR3. As DNA, the CDR3 is TGTGCCAGCAGCTTAATGCAGGGCTACGAGCAGTACTTC. Amino acid sequence: CASSLMQGYEQYF.

V is TRBV5-4 and J is TRBJ2-3; a weak D match, TRBD2 (6 bases). Between the trimmed V and J ends, which lost 1 base and 3 bases, there was a span of 15 bases. Germline CDR1 is SGHNT and CDR2 is YYREEE (reference sequence). This CDR3 is 16 amino acids long. The CDR3 loop is CASSLIRDSETDTQYF. CDR3 nucleotide sequence: TGTGCCAGCAGCTTGATTCGGGACTCAGAAACAGATACGCAGTATTTT.

The CDR3 sequence is CASSPTYRGTGSGANVLTF. The DNA of the CDR3 is TGTGCCAGCAGCCCGACTTACAGGGGGACCGGCTCTGGGGCCAACGTCCTGACTTTC. The chain is built from TRBV7-6 and TRBJ2-6, with 8 bases lining up with TRBD1. Germline CDR1 SGHVS, CDR2 FNYEAQ. Unmatched junction bases numbered 12, after V lost 5 bases and J lost 0 bases. The CDR3 consists of 19 residues. Variable domain in full (rest from reference TRBV7-6 and TRBJ2-6): GAGVSQSPRYKVTKRGQDVALRCDPISGHVSLYWYRQALGQGPEFLTYFNYEAQQDKSGLPNDRFSAERPEGSISTLTIQRTEQRDSAMYRCASSPTYRGTGSGANVLTFGAGSRLTVL.

The V gene is TRBV2, the J gene TRBJ1-2, with a possible D match to TRBD1 (5 bases). V was trimmed by 8 bases and J by 4 bases, leaving 11 bases between them. CDR3 size: 12 residues. Germline CDR1 and CDR2: SNHLY and FYNNEI. The CDR3 sequence: CASGTMAYGYTF. DNA for the CDR3: TGTGCCAGCGGGACGATGGCCTATGGCTACACCTTC.

The chain joins TRBV7-9 to TRBJ1-1; D remains ambiguous. Between the trimmed V and J ends, which lost 1 base and 1 base, there was a span of 10 bases. The germline V gene has CDR1 SEHNR and CDR2 FQNEAQ (reference sequence). There are 15 residues in the CDR3. The CDR3 region has the DNA TGTGCCAGCAGCTTAGGTTCAGGTACGAACACTGAAGCTTTCTTT. This codes for CASSLGSGTNTEAFF.

The J gene is TRBJ1-2, the V gene TRBV29-1; TRBD1 aligns across 10 bases. The CDR3 is 13 amino acids. After removal of 7 bases from V and 5 bases from J, the junction contained 7 bases not matched to a gene. Germline V gene lookup returns CDR1 SQVTM and CDR2 ANQGSEA. In DNA, the CDR3 is TGCAGCGCAACCGGGACAGGGGCGTATGGCTACACCTTC. It is translated as CSATGTGAYGYTF.

The chain uses TRBV6-5 and TRBJ1-4; 9 nucleotides line up with TRBD1. Per germline, CDR1 MNHEY and CDR2 SVGAGI. The CDR3 sequence is 14 residues long. V lost 5 bases, J lost 4 bases, and 2 bases stayed unmatched. CDR3 amino acids: CASSTDRGNEKLFF. In DNA, the CDR3 is TGTGCCAGCAGTACGGACAGGGGTAATGAAAAACTGTTTTTT.

CDR3 DNA: TGTGCCAGCAGCAGATGGGGACAGGCCCAGTACTTC. Translated, it gives CASSRWGQAQYF. The V and J genes are TRBV7-9 and TRBJ2-7, with 8 bases fitting TRBD1. V shed 5 bases, J shed 10 bases, and the junction held 7 bases outside the gene matches. Germline V gene sequence: CDR1 SEHNR, CDR2 FQNEAQ (reference sequence). The CDR3 totals 12 residues.

The chain has TRBV7-3 and TRBJ1-5; tentatively, D is TRBD1 (6 bases). Trimming cost V 0 bases and J 7 bases, with 7 bases left between them. The germline V gene has CDR1 SGHTA and CDR2 FQGTGA. The CDR3 length is 13 residues. The chain's CDR3 is CASSLTTGQPQHF. The CDR3 DNA is TGTGCCAGCAGCTTAACTACAGGGCAGCCCCAGCATTTT.

This sequence joins TRBV7-9 and TRBJ2-3, with 8 nucleotides matching TRBD2. V was pared by 8 bases and J by 4 bases, with 14 bases of the junction left unmatched. The germline V gene has CDR1 SEHNR and CDR2 FQNEAQ (reference sequence). This CDR3 spans 16 amino acids. The CDR3 reads CASGTGGPLFSDTQYF. CDR3 in DNA: TGTGCCAGCGGTACGGGAGGGCCTTTGTTTTCAGATACGCAGTATTTT.

The rearrangement joins TRBV5-1 to TRBJ2-5; 9 bases map to TRBD2. Per germline, CDR1 SGHRS and CDR2 YFSETQ. This CDR3 is built from 17 residues. J gave up 5 bases and V 7 bases, and 18 bases lay outside the gene matches. The CDR3 sequence is CASSPIAGGPVRETQYF. DNA of the CDR3: TGCGCCAGCTCCCCTATCGCGGGAGGGCCGGTTAGGGAGACCCAGTACTTC. The entire variable domain, with the rest obtained from reference TRBV5-1 and TRBJ2-5, is as follows: KAGVTQTPRYLIKTRGQQVTLSCSPISGHRSVSWYQQTPGQGLQFLFEYFSETQRNKGNFPGRFSGRQFSNSRSEMNVSTLELGDSALYLCASSPIAGGPVRETQYFGPGTRLLVL.

The J gene is TRBJ2-6, the V gene TRBV19; D is possibly TRBD1 (5 bases). Germline lookup yields CDR1 LNHDA and CDR2 SQIVND (reference sequence). V was shortened by 4 bases and J by 1 base, with 14 bases between the two germline ends. The CDR3 is 17 amino acids. CDR3 amino acids: CASSTGTRASGANVLTF. In DNA form, the CDR3 reads TGTGCCAGTAGTACCGGAACCAGGGCTTCTGGGGCCAACGTCCTGACTTTC. Variable domain in full (rest from reference TRBV19 and TRBJ2-6): DGGITQSPKYLFRKEGQNVTLSCEQNLNHDAMYWYRQDPGQGLRLIYYSQIVNDFQKGDIAEGYSVSREKKESFPLTVTSAQKNPTAFYLCASSTGTRASGANVLTFGAGSRLTVL.

Only one count was recorded for this clone. The chain uses TRBV5-6 and TRBJ1-2; D call uncertain. The germline V gene encodes CDR1 SGHDT and CDR2 YYEEEE. The length of the CDR3 is 12 residues. V lost 1 base, J lost 5 bases, and 6 bases lay in between. The CDR3 spells CASSLRVYGYTF. CDR3 in DNA: TGTGCCAGCAGCTTGCGGGTTTATGGCTACACCTTC.

The rearrangement links TRBV10-3 to TRBJ1-1; no reliable D call. Trimming removed 3 bases at V and 3 bases at J, with 11 bases between. CDR1 is ENHRY, CDR2 SYGVKD, per germline. This CDR3 contains 14 residues. DNA for the CDR3: TGTGCCATCAGTGAAAGATCAACGGACACTGAAGCTTTCTTT. It codes for CAISERSTDTEAFF.

J is TRBJ1-5 and V is TRBV28; D is possibly TRBD1 (6 bases). The CDR3 runs to 13 residues. Germline V gene data show CDR1 as MDHEN and CDR2 as SYDVKM. With 7 bases removed from V and 2 bases from J, the gap between germline ends came to 9 bases. The CDR3 sequence is CASTRTGNQPQHF. CDR3 coding DNA: TGTGCCAGCACCCGGACAGGCAATCAGCCCCAGCATTTT.

About this clone: One junction end does not reproduce the germline sequence, and a read error may be involved. V and J are TRBV7-7 and TRBJ2-5; D gene ambiguous. CDR3 length equals 13 residues. Germline CDR1 reads SSHAT; CDR2 reads FNYEAQ (reference sequence). Here the CDR3 reads CASSGWQPETQYF. CDR3 DNA sequence: TGTGCTAGCAGTGGTTGGCAGCCCGAGACCCAGTACTTC. The variable domain in full, completed from reference TRBV7-7 and TRBJ2-5, reads GAGVSQSPRYKVTKRGQDVTLRCDPISSHATLYWYQQALGQGPEFLTYFNYEAQPDKSGLPSDRFSAERPEGSISTLTIQRTEQRDSAMYRCASSGWQPETQYFGPGTRLLVL.